This T cell receptor (beta chain) was retrieved from a study of cytomegalovirus exposure and HLA in healthy donors. On the study more broadly: The 120 validation repertoires, a later analysis reported, used the same platform as the 550 to 700 repertoires from the first cohort.

Trimming stripped 4 bases from V and 2 bases from J, with 15 bases between. Germline CDR1 MNHEY, CDR2 SVGAGI. This CDR3 contains 15 residues. Measured with immunoSEQ multiplex PCR; TCRdb has only the in-frame clones, and not every one. The sample records 130,000 to 150,000 clones, approximately 84% being singletons. The count of this clone is one. Its antigen is not identified. Findings of the study overall: The finding came from a later analysis; first-cohort TCR clusters tended to co-occur in the 90 to 150 validation repertoires. Specificity for CMV antigens was confirmed in vitro for a few of the CMV-associated chains.

This sequence was found in a woman aged 30 to 39 in good health and CMV-seronegative. Source material: PBMCs. This sequence joins TRBV6-5 and TRBJ2-7; weak D call: TRBD1 (6 bases). The chain's CDR3 is CASSLGAGGAYEQYF. The CDR3, as DNA: TGTGCCAGCAGTTTGGGGGCAGGAGGAGCCTACGAGCAGTACTTC.